Described below is a single TCR beta chain sequence and its context. What it binds is not known. This entry belongs to a study of CD8 T cells in ankylosing spondylitis. Scientists made TCR beta libraries using quantitative 5'-RACE with molecular barcodes. MiXCR was run by TCRdb on the 5' RACE reads, yielding one entry per CDR3 protein. This table has more than 200,000 distinct CDR3 sequences, more than 20% appearing once. Study-level findings and limits: Disease-linked clones were CD8+ and relatively rare in peripheral blood. Reactive arthritis synovial fluid and blood previously showed some of these motif variants. Matched synovial fluid from ankylosing spondylitis patients was reported to be enriched for disease-linked clones.

Trimming took 3 bases from V and 3 from J; bases not matched to a gene: 3. There are 13 residues in the CDR3. The germline CDR1 and CDR2 sequences are SQVTM and ANQGSEA. The chain is built from TRBV29-1 and TRBJ1-2; 8 bases are shared with TRBD1. This clonotype originated in a male donor with ankylosing spondylitis or in good health (not recorded which). Material for sequencing was blood, either unsorted or a sorted T cell fraction (not recorded which). As DNA, the CDR3 is TGCAGCGTTGATGCAGGGGGCTACTATGGCTACACCTTC. It translates to CSVDAGGYYGYTF.